These 15 T cell receptor beta chains were sequenced from one sample in a study of T-cell reconstitution after alpha-beta-depleted transplantation in children. Unique molecular identifiers tagged the TCRbeta library. TCRdb reprocessed the PCR reads with MiXCR, giving one entry per CDR3 protein. The data contain around 670,000 distinct CDR3 sequences, about 12% of them singletons. The sample consisted of PBMCs, taken before TCRalphabeta/CD19-depleted stem cell transplant. The receptors were gathered from a girl aged 2-10 years with congenital amegakaryocytic thrombocytopenia, due to receive a stem cell transplant.

V usage is TRBV12-3 or TRBV12-4 and J usage is TRBJ2-3; D gene ambiguous. The CDR3 length is 12 residues. Trimming took off 7 bases at V and 13 bases at J, with 18 bases between the two ends. CDR3 sequence: CASTVGRAFKYF. CDR3 nucleotide sequence: TGTGCCAGCACCGTGGGTAGGGCCTTCAAGTATTTT.

This clonotype was counted between two and nine times. The chain carries TRBV10-3 and TRBJ2-1, with 7 bases identical to TRBD1. V shed 6 bases and J 6 bases; nucleotides not matched to a gene: 14. Germline-derived CDR1 and CDR2 are ENHRY and SYGVKD. The CDR3 loop spans 16 amino acids. Written as DNA, the CDR3 is TGTGCCATCAGGGAAGCACAGGGGCCCAGGGCCAATGAGCAGTTCTTC. This codes for CAIREAQGPRANEQFF.

The rearrangement joins TRBV12-3 or TRBV12-4 to TRBJ2-7; 8 nucleotides match TRBD2. This CDR3 is 17 amino acids long. V gave up 2 bases and J gave up 2 bases; unmatched junction bases: 11. The DNA of the CDR3 is TGTGCCAGCAGTTTATTCCCGGGGTTCGGGAGGGCCTACGAGCAGTACTTC. Translating gives CASSLFPGFGRAYEQYF.

In this sample, this clonotype turned up many times. The chain couples TRBV20-1 to TRBJ2-2, with D unclear. CDR1 is DFQATT, CDR2 SNEGSKA, per germline (reference sequence). The CDR3 runs to 12 residues. The V gene lost 5 bases and the J gene lost 3 bases, with 7 bases spanning the gap. The CDR3 nucleotides are TGCAGTGCTTCTACAGACACCGGGGAGCTGTTTTTT. It specifies CSASTDTGELFF.

The V gene is TRBV20-1, the J gene TRBJ2-7; D gene uncertain. The CDR3 has 13 amino acids. V was cut by 3 bases and J by 9 bases, with 18 bases left in between. In germline, CDR1 is DFQATT, CDR2 SNEGSKA (reference sequence). Here the CDR3 DNA reads TGCAGTGCTAGCCCTACAAGTTTTAATGGGCAGTACTTC. Its protein product is CSASPTSFNGQYF.

In this sample, this clonotype turned up many times. The chain combines TRBV20-1 with TRBJ2-2, with D perhaps matching TRBD1 (6 bases). V shed 1 base and J shed 1 base, with 10 bases lying between them. The germline V gene encodes CDR1 DFQATT and CDR2 SNEGSKA (reference sequence). The CDR3 is 15 residues long. The CDR3 DNA reads as TGCAGTGCTAGAGTCCAGGACAGGAACACCGGGGAGCTGTTTTTT. This translates into CSARVQDRNTGELFF.

This clonotype was observed at least ten times. One end of the junction varies from germline; a read error may be responsible. The V and J genes are TRBV5-1 and TRBJ2-2; maybe TRBD1 (5 bases). This CDR3 contains 13 residues. The germline V gene has CDR1 SGHRS and CDR2 YFSETQ. This chain's CDR3 is CASSLTGAGELFF. The CDR3 DNA is TGTGCCAGCAGTTTAACAGGAGCCGGGGAGCTGTTTTTT. Combining the CDR3 with reference TRBV5-1 and TRBJ2-2 gives the whole variable domain KAGVTQTPRYLIKTRGQQVTLSCSPISGHRSVSWYQQTPGQGLQFLFEYFSETQRNKGNFPGRFSGRQFSNSRSEMNVSTLELGDSALYLCASSLTGAGELFFGEGSRLTVL.

Ten or more counts support this clonotype. The chain's CDR3 is CASSLTRRSNEKLFF. The DNA for the CDR3 is TGCGCCAGCAGCTTGACAAGGAGATCTAATGAAAAACTGTTTTTT. The chain links TRBV5-1 to TRBJ1-4, with D hard to call. The CDR3 loop spans 15 amino acids. Trimming took off 1 base at V and 3 bases at J, with 10 bases between the two ends. Germline CDR1 is SGHRS and CDR2 is YFSETQ.

The chain links TRBV5-6 to TRBJ1-1; D is possibly TRBD1 (5 bases). The length of the CDR3 is 15 residues. Trimming shortened V by 4 bases and J by 0 bases, and 13 bases separated the two germline ends. Germline V lookup: CDR1 SGHDT, CDR2 YYEEEE. The CDR3 sequence is CASSAMGGLNTEAFF. CDR3 nucleotide sequence: TGTGCCAGCAGCGCGATGGGGGGGTTGAACACTGAAGCTTTCTTT. The full variable domain, completed using reference TRBV5-6 and TRBJ1-1, is DAGVTQSPTHLIKTRGQQVTLRCSPKSGHDTVSWYQQALGQGPQFIFQYYEEEERQRGNFPDRFSGHQFPNYSSELNVNALLLGDSALYLCASSAMGGLNTEAFFGQGTRLTVV.

This rearrangement joins TRBV5-1 to TRBJ2-1; TRBD1 agrees at 7 bases. The trim removed 4 bases at V and 5 bases at J, leaving 6 bases unmatched. The CDR3 length is 14 residues. Germline CDR1 and CDR2: SGHRS and YFSETQ. The DNA of the CDR3 is TGCGCCAGCAGCCATCTAGACAGGGACAATGAGCAGTTCTTC. Amino acids: CASSHLDRDNEQFF. Based on the CDR3 plus reference TRBV5-1 and TRBJ2-1, the full variable domain is KAGVTQTPRYLIKTRGQQVTLSCSPISGHRSVSWYQQTPGQGLQFLFEYFSETQRNKGNFPGRFSGRQFSNSRSEMNVSTLELGDSALYLCASSHLDRDNEQFFGPGTRLTVL.

This clonotype has at least ten counts. V and J are TRBV29-1 and TRBJ1-2; D gene ambiguous. The CDR3 has 10 residues. The germline V and J ends were trimmed by 3 bases and 6 bases, with 5 bases remaining between them. Germline-derived CDR1 and CDR2 are SQVTM and ANQGSEA. In DNA form, the CDR3 reads TGCAGCGTTGATAAGGATGGCTACACCTTC. It codes for CSVDKDGYTF.

The gene calls are TRBV11-3 and TRBJ1-1, with D possibly being TRBD1 (5 bases). CDR3 length: 15 residues. Germline loops: CDR1 SGHNT, CDR2 YENEEA. V lost 4 bases and J lost 1, with 13 bases in between. Here the CDR3 DNA reads TGTGCCAGCAGCTCGGGACGGACTTCGAACACTGAAGCTTTCTTT. Translation gives CASSSGRTSNTEAFF.

This clonotype has a count of ten or more. This chain uses TRBV11-2 with TRBJ2-7; 9 bases are a match to TRBD2. This CDR3 region has 15 residues. Trimming removed 0 bases from V and 1 base from J; junction bases left unmatched: 1. Looked up from germline, CDR1 is SGHAT and CDR2 is FQNNGV. The CDR3 spells CASSLEAGGSYEQYF. The CDR3 nucleotides read TGTGCCAGCAGCTTAGAAGCGGGAGGATCCTACGAGCAGTACTTC.

The rearrangement links TRBV5-1 to TRBJ2-1; D not certain. Germline V gene lookup returns CDR1 SGHRS and CDR2 YFSETQ. Trimming pared 0 bases from V and 8 bases from J, leaving 9 bases between. The CDR3 consists of 13 residues. CDR3 residues: CASSLGVDHEQFF. In nucleotides, the CDR3 is TGCGCCAGCAGCTTGGGTGTGGATCATGAGCAGTTCTTC.

The chain is built from TRBV7-6 and TRBJ2-1; no firm D call. CDR3 length: 14 amino acids. V dropped 3 bases and J dropped 5 bases, with 11 bases sitting between them. Looked up from germline, CDR1 is SGHVS and CDR2 is FNYEAQ. CDR3 protein: CASSLSSPNNEQFF. The CDR3 DNA is TGTGCCAGCAGCTTGTCATCCCCTAACAATGAGCAGTTCTTC.